This T cell receptor (beta chain) was captured in a study of blood T cells in healthy people across ages. Findings and caveats of the study: Diversity figures derived from one million T cells were judged to underestimate the true value. Unsorted PBMCs blocked a conclusive comparison of naive and antigen-experienced cells.

The sample holds one count of this clonotype. Its cognate antigen is unknown. Germline V gives CDR1 LGHDT, CDR2 YNNKEL (reference sequence). The CDR3 contains 15 residues. V shed 2 bases and J 1 base; nucleotides not matched to a gene: 3. A J-beta primer mix and a sample-barcoded 5' primer were used in a second PCR of about 7 to 12 cycles. TCRdb reprocessed the 5' RACE reads with MiXCR, giving one entry per CDR3 protein. The sample consists of around 870,000 distinct CDR3 sequences, 29% of them appearing once. The clonotype originates from an elderly woman in good health. This chain connects TRBV3-1 to TRBJ1-2, with 8 bases that match TRBD1. Material: blood. The CDR3 DNA is TGTGCCAGCAGCCAAAGGGACAGGCGTAACTATGGCTACACCTTC. This encodes CASSQRDRRNYGYTF. Using reference TRBV3-1 and TRBJ1-2 for the parts outside the CDR3, the full variable domain is DTAVSQTPKYLVTQMGNDKSIKCEQNLGHDTMYWYKQDSKKFLKIMFSYNNKELIINETVPNRFSPKSPDKAHLNLHINSLELGDSAVYFCASSQRDRRNYGYTFGSGTRLTVV.